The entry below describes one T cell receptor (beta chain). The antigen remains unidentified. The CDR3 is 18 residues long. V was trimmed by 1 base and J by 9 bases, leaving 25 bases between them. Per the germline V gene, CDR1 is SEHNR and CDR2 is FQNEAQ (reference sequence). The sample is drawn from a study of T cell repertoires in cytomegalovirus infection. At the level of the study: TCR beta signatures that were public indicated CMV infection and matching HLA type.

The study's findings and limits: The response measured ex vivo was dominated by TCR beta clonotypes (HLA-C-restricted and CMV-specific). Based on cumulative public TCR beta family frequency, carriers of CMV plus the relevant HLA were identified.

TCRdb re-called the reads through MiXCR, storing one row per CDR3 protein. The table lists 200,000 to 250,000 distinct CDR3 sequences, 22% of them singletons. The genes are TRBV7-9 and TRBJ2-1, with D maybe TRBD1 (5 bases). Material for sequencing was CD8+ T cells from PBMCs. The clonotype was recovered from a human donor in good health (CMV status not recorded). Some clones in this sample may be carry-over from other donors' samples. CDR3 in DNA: TGTGCCAGCAGCTTAGGACAGAGAGGTGTCGCAGGGTGGGGTGAGCAGTTCTTC. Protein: CASSLGQRGVAGWGEQFF.